The 19 T cell receptor beta chains below all came from one sample that was sequenced in a study of identical twins (dated by TCRdb to about 2016). Library construction relied on 5' RACE. Sequencing was performed on an Illumina HiSeq 2000. Clones were called with MiXCR by TCRdb after fastp trimmed the public reads at Q25, and only in-frame beta chains were retained. Each record represents a unique CDR3 protein, reported with the most common genes and DNA among its rows. The sample data list 1,800,000 or so distinct CDR3 sequences, and about 32% of these were observed just once. The top ten clones comprise more than 0.25% of the sample. Sequencing input: cord blood. All receptors derive from a newborn girl in good health.

The chain couples TRBV14 to TRBJ1-6; D gene uncertain. This CDR3 is 14 amino acids long. Deletions cut 0 bases from V and 9 bases from J, with 9 bases between. Germline V gene sequence: CDR1 SGHDN, CDR2 FVKESK. CDR3 bases: TGTGCCAGCAGCCAAGAACACACTCGTTCACCCCTCCACTTT. Translating it yields CASSQEHTRSPLHF.

The V call is TRBV20-1, the J call TRBJ2-2; 11 bases line up with TRBD2. Looked up from germline, CDR1 is DFQATT and CDR2 is SNEGSKA (reference sequence). The CDR3 consists of 19 residues. V lost 0 bases and J lost 4; bases outside the gene matches: 13. CDR3 region: CSAREGGLAGLSGTGELFF. The CDR3 nucleotides read TGCAGTGCTAGAGAGGGCGGACTAGCGGGTCTTTCTGGCACCGGGGAGCTGTTTTTT.

The DNA of the CDR3 is TGTGCCAGCAGTGAGACAGGCCTCTATGGCTACACCTTC. Amino acids: CASSETGLYGYTF. The J gene is TRBJ1-2, the V gene TRBV6-1; TRBD1 is a possible D gene (6 bases). V dropped 3 bases and J dropped 4 bases, with 9 bases sitting between them. The CDR3 consists of 13 residues. Per the germline V gene, CDR1 is MNHNS and CDR2 is SASEGT.

The V and J genes are TRBV29-1 and TRBJ1-1; D remains unclear. V was trimmed by 2 bases and J by 1 base, leaving 11 bases between them. Germline loops: CDR1 SQVTM, CDR2 ANQGSEA. This CDR3 contains 14 residues. The CDR3 DNA follows: TGCAGCGTTGAAAGGAGACGGAAGAACACTGAAGCTTTCTTT. It yields the protein CSVERRRKNTEAFF.

The chain couples TRBV4-1 to TRBJ1-3; possible D gene TRBD1, 6 bases. Looked up from germline, CDR1 is MGHRA and CDR2 is YSYEKL. The CDR3 totals 14 residues. V was trimmed by 3 bases and J by 4 bases, leaving 10 bases between them. The CDR3 DNA follows: TGCGCCAGCAGCCAGGGGGCGAACGGAAACACCATATATTTT. This codes for CASSQGANGNTIYF.

The V and J genes are TRBV7-9 and TRBJ2-3, with TRBD2 matching 12 bases. Germline lookup yields CDR1 SEHNR and CDR2 FQNEAQ (reference sequence). With V trimmed by 1 base and J by 0 bases, 5 bases remained unmatched. This CDR3 contains 18 residues. The CDR3 nucleotides read TGTGCCAGCAGCTTAGGACTAGCGGGGGTTCGTAGCACAGATACGCAGTATTTT. Protein: CASSLGLAGVRSTDTQYF.

This clonotype has a handful of counts. CDR3 nucleotide sequence: TGTGCCAGCAGCTTAAAGCTACTAGCGGGGGGGTTCGGAGGTAGCTTGGGTAGCACAGATACGCAGTATTTT. Encoded protein: CASSLKLLAGGFGGSLGSTDTQYF. The chain has TRBV7-6 and TRBJ2-3; 13 bases align to TRBD2. The CDR3 has 24 residues. Germline CDR1 SGHVS, CDR2 FNYEAQ. Trimming took 2 bases from V and 0 from J; bases not matched to a gene: 23.

The V and J genes are TRBV11-2 and TRBJ2-5; D perhaps matches TRBD1 (7 bases). The assigned J gene may be wrong: the sequence end matches TRBJ2-4 better. Germline lookup yields CDR1 SGHAT and CDR2 FQNNGV. The CDR3 covers 16 residues. The CDR3 region is CASSKRQGLAKNIQYF. In DNA form, the CDR3 reads TGTGCCAGCAGCAAAAGACAGGGACTAGCCAAAAACATTCAGTACTTC.

In this sample, this clonotype turned up a few times. The V and J genes are TRBV7-9 and TRBJ2-7; TRBD1 is a possible D gene (5 bases). The CDR3 has 15 amino acids. CDR1 SEHNR and CDR2 FQNEAQ come from the germline V gene (reference sequence). With 0 bases removed from V and 2 bases from J, the gap between germline ends came to 11 bases. In DNA form, the CDR3 reads TGTGCCAGCAGCTTAGCGCTTCCAGGGCCCTACGAGCAGTACTTC. Protein sequence: CASSLALPGPYEQYF.

This clonotype appeared a few times. Here the CDR3 reads CASSKETSGGPDTQYF. CDR3 nucleotides: TGTGCCAGCAGCAAAGAGACTAGCGGGGGGCCAGATACGCAGTATTTT. The chain recombines TRBV21-1 with TRBJ2-3; TRBD2 is taken as the D call from the table, unchecked against the DNA. TRBV21-1 is marked as a pseudogene. This CDR3 spans 16 amino acids.

This clonotype was counted many times. The chain couples TRBV12-3 or TRBV12-4 to TRBJ2-3; 8 positions match TRBD1. The V segment lost 6 bases and the J segment 1 base; nucleotides outside the gene matches: 3. The CDR3 is 14 amino acids. The CDR3 nucleotides are TGTGCCAGCAGAGGGACAGGTCGCACAGATACGCAGTATTTT. It encodes CASRGTGRTDTQYF.

This chain links TRBV5-1 with TRBJ1-1; D uncertain. Trimming shortened V by 5 bases and J by 0 bases, and 11 bases separated the two germline ends. This CDR3 has 14 residues. CDR1 and CDR2 from the germline V gene are SGHRS and YFSETQ. CDR3 sequence reads: CASSSQVLNTEAFF. The CDR3 region has the DNA TGCGCCAGCAGTTCCCAGGTATTGAACACTGAAGCTTTCTTT.

The table lists this clonotype with a few counts. The chain is built from TRBV9 and TRBJ2-3; the match to TRBD2 covers 7 bases. Losses at the gene ends were 0 bases for V and 0 bases for J; bases not matched to a gene: 4. Germline lookup yields CDR1 SGDLS and CDR2 YYNGEE. The CDR3 is 16 residues long. In DNA form, the CDR3 reads TGTGCCAGCAGCGTAGGATACGGGAGGAGCACAGATACGCAGTATTTT. Its protein is CASSVGYGRSTDTQYF. The full variable domain, completed using reference TRBV9 and TRBJ2-3, is DSGVTQTPKHLITATGQRVTLRCSPRSGDLSVYWYQQSLDQGLQFLIQYYNGEERAKGNILERFSAQQFPDLHSELNLSSLELGDSALYFCASSVGYGRSTDTQYFGPGTRLTVL.

The chain recombines TRBV29-1 with TRBJ1-1; maybe TRBD1 (5 bases). Trimming removed 1 base from V and 1 base from J, with 7 bases in between. The CDR3 sequence is 13 residues long. Germline CDR1 and CDR2: SQVTM and ANQGSEA. CDR3 DNA: TGCAGCGTTGAAGGGAGGGGGAACACTGAAGCTTTCTTT. Translated: CSVEGRGNTEAFF.

This clonotype was observed a few times. V is TRBV11-1 and J is TRBJ2-5, with D perhaps assigned TRBD1 or TRBD2 (5 bases each). V lost 0 bases and J lost 1, with 12 bases in between. CDR3 length: 16 amino acids. Germline V gene sequence: CDR1 SGHAT, CDR2 FQDESV (reference sequence). The CDR3 DNA sequence: TGTGCCAGCAGCTTAGCTCGAGGGGCGACCCAAGAGACCCAGTACTTC. The encoded protein is CASSLARGATQETQYF.

Of note for this clonotype: At one boundary the junction diverges from the germline segment, which might be a read error. The rearrangement links TRBV6-5 to TRBJ2-5; 7 nucleotides line up with TRBD1. The CDR3 is 11 amino acids. Germline-derived CDR1 and CDR2 are MNHEY and SVGAGI. CDR3 residues: CASRQGEAQYF. CDR3 DNA: TGTGCCAGTAGACAGGGAGAGGCCCAGTACTTC.

This clonotype was observed many times. The chain joins TRBV5-1 to TRBJ2-5; possibly TRBD1 for D (6 bases). The CDR3 is 14 amino acids. Germline V gene data show CDR1 as SGHRS and CDR2 as YFSETQ. Trimming removed 0 bases from V and 3 bases from J, with 9 bases in between. CDR3 DNA sequence: TGCGCCAGCAGCTTGGAGGGACAAAAAGAGACCCAGTACTTC. It yields the protein CASSLEGQKETQYF. The entire variable domain, with the rest obtained from reference TRBV5-1 and TRBJ2-5, is as follows: KAGVTQTPRYLIKTRGQQVTLSCSPISGHRSVSWYQQTPGQGLQFLFEYFSETQRNKGNFPGRFSGRQFSNSRSEMNVSTLELGDSALYLCASSLEGQKETQYFGPGTRLLVL.

This clonotype was recorded a few times. The CDR3 sequence: CASSSGGNTGELFF. As DNA, the CDR3 is TGTGCCAGCAGTTCCGGGGGGAACACCGGGGAGCTGTTTTTT. This rearrangement joins TRBV12-3 or TRBV12-4 to TRBJ2-2; a weak D match, TRBD2 (6 bases). The V end was cut by 4 bases, the J end by 1 base, with 7 bases between. The CDR3 length is 14 residues.

This clonotype occurred many times. The chain is built from TRBV12-3 or TRBV12-4 and TRBJ2-5; D gene unclear. Trimming stripped 2 bases from V and 2 bases from J, with 9 bases between. This CDR3 region has 14 residues. The CDR3 sequence is CASSLTLSQETQYF. In DNA, the CDR3 is TGTGCCAGCAGTTTAACACTTTCTCAAGAGACCCAGTACTTC.